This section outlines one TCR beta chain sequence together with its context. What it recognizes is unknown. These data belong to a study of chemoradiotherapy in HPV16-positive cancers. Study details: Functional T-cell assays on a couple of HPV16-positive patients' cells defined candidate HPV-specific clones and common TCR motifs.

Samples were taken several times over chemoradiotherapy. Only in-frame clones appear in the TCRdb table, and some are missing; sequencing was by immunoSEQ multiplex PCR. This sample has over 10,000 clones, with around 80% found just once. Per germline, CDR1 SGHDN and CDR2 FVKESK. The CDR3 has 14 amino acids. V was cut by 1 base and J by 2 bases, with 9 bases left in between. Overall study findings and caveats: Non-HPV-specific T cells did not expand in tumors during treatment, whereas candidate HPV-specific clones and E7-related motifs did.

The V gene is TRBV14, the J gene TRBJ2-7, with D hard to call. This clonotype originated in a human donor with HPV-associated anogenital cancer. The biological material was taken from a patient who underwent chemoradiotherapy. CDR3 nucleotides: TGTGCCAGCAGCCAAGGGCTACCCACCTACGAGCAGTACTTC. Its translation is CASSQGLPTYEQYF.